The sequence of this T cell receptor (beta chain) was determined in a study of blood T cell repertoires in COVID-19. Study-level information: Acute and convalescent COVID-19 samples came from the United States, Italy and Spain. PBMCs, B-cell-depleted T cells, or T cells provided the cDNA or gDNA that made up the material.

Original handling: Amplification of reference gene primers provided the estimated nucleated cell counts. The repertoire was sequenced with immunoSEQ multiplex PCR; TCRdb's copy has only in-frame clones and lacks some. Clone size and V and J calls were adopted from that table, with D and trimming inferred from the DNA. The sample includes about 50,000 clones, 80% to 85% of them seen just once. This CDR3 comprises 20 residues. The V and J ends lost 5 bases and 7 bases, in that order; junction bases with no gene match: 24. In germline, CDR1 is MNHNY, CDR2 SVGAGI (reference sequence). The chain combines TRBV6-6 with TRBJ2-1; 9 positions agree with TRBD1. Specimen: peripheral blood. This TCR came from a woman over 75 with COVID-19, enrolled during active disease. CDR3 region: CASSQSNYRTGDFSGNEQFF. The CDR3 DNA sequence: TGTGCCAGCAGTCAAAGCAACTATAGGACAGGGGACTTCTCTGGGAATGAGCAGTTCTTC.